This entry features one T cell receptor beta chain sequence. The data are from a study of blood T cell repertoires in COVID-19. Profiled with immunoSEQ multiplex PCR; TCRdb holds only in-frame clones, not every one. In the table there are 120,000 to 150,000 clones, more than 75% of which are singletons. Trimming at V came to 4 bases and at J to 8 bases, leaving 7 bases not matched to a gene. CDR3 length equals 14 residues. CDR1 LGHNA and CDR2 YSLEER come from the germline V gene. The sequence derives from a woman aged 25-40 years with acute COVID-19. The chain couples TRBV4-3 to TRBJ1-4; 7 bases are shared with TRBD1. Sequenced sample: PBMCs or T cells enriched from blood (not recorded which). This CDR3 reads CASSPRTGGEKLFF. CDR3 DNA sequence: TGCGCCAGCAGCCCCAGGACAGGAGGCGAAAAACTGTTTTTT.